This TCR beta chain was captured in a study of cytomegalovirus exposure and HLA in healthy donors. Study-wide points: Reports showed the classifier diagnosing cytomegalovirus status with high specificity and sensitivity. Associated with cytomegalovirus, according to the listing, were about 160 TCR beta chains.

The CDR3 totals 17 residues. Looked up from germline, CDR1 is SGHAT and CDR2 is FQNNGV. V trimming: 5 bases; J trimming: 4 bases; junction bases outside the gene matches: 12. About this clone: The target antigen is unknown.

The table came from immunoSEQ multiplex PCR; TCRdb's copy has only in-frame clones and leaves some out. The repertoire holds 65,000 to 85,000 clones, roughly 94% seen once, with about 0.7% in the top ten. V usage is TRBV11-2 and J usage is TRBJ2-3, with 10 bases lining up with TRBD2. The sequence was collected from a woman aged 18-29 years in good health and CMV-seronegative. Sequenced material: PBMCs. The CDR3 loop reads CASSPERSGRGPDTQYF. CDR3 nucleotides: TGTGCCAGCAGCCCAGAAAGGAGCGGGAGGGGCCCAGATACGCAGTATTTT.